These 11 T cell receptor beta chains share one sample of origin, sequenced in a study of T cells in Graves' hyperthyroidism and ophthalmopathy. Amplification of TCR beta CDR3 regions was performed using RNA transcripts as template. The primer set for the first-round RT-PCR of the TCR CDR3 was HTBI. One entry per CDR3 protein, called by TCRdb with MiXCR from the multiplex PCR reads. The sample lists 90,000 to 120,000 distinct CDR3 sequences, about 15% occurring once. The sequenced material came from blood. The source of these receptors is a woman aged 45-65 years with Graves' hyperthyroidism.

This clonotype was observed many times. V gene TRBV7-2 combines with J gene TRBJ2-7; 9 positions agree with TRBD2. The CDR3 spans 14 residues. J lost 4 bases, V lost 6 bases, and 7 bases had no gene match. Germline V gene sequence: CDR1 SGHTA, CDR2 FQGNSA. The CDR3 DNA is TGTGCCAGCAGGACGGGACTAGCTGGGTACGAGCAGTACTTC. Protein: CASRTGLAGYEQYF. Looking up the rest from reference TRBV7-2 and TRBJ2-7 gives the full variable domain: GAGVSQSPSNKVTEKGKDVELRCDPISGHTALYWYRQSLGQGLEFLIYFQGNSAPDKSGLPSDRFSAERTGGSVSTLTIQRTQQEDSAVYLCASRTGLAGYEQYFGPGTRLTVT.

This clonotype was counted ten times or more. CDR3 DNA sequence: TGTGCCAGCAGCCGGTCCAGGGGAGGTAATTCACCCCTCCACTTT. Translated: CASSRSRGGNSPLHF. V usage is TRBV2 and J usage is TRBJ1-6; possibly TRBD1 for D (6 bases). V was trimmed by 6 bases and J by 6 bases, leaving 15 bases between them. CDR3 size: 15 residues. Per the germline V gene, CDR1 is SNHLY and CDR2 is FYNNEI.

This clonotype was seen ten or more times. The rearrangement links TRBV5-5 to TRBJ2-2; D remains ambiguous. V was cut by 2 bases and J by 6 bases, with 2 bases left in between. This CDR3 region has 11 residues. Germline lookup yields CDR1 SGHKS and CDR2 YYEKEE (reference sequence). This chain's CDR3 is CASSFAGELFF. The CDR3 nucleotides read TGTGCCAGCAGCTTCGCCGGGGAGCTGTTTTTT.

This clonotype was seen ten or more times. The chain carries TRBV4-2 and TRBJ2-3; a possible D gene is TRBD1 (6 bases). Germline V gene sequence: CDR1 LGHNA, CDR2 YNFKEQ. The CDR3 extends over 18 amino acids. The V end lost 3 bases, the J end lost 0 bases, and 19 bases lay between the germline ends. The chain's CDR3 is CASSQDSTAVISTDTQYF. As DNA, the CDR3 is TGTGCCAGCAGCCAGGACAGCACAGCGGTAATTAGCACAGATACGCAGTATTTT.

This clonotype was recorded at least ten times. The rearrangement joins TRBV24-1 to TRBJ2-7; either TRBD1 or TRBD2 may supply D (7 bases each). V gave up 9 bases and J gave up 1 base, with 15 bases separating them. Germline assignment: CDR1 KGHDR and CDR2 SFDVKD. The CDR3 runs 14 residues. The CDR3 loop reads CATGGGTESYEQYV. The CDR3 DNA follows: TGTGCCACCGGGGGAGGGACAGAATCCTACGAGCAGTACGTC.

This clonotype was recorded many times. The chain is built from TRBV27 and TRBJ2-6; TRBD2 agrees at 7 bases. CDR1 and CDR2 from the germline V gene are MNHEY and SMNVEV (reference sequence). With V trimmed by 6 bases and J by 0 bases, 5 bases remained unmatched. The CDR3 is made up of 16 amino acids. The CDR3, as DNA: TGTGCCAGCAGCCCGACTAGCCCCTCTGGGGCCAACGTCCTGACTTTC. Its translation is CASSPTSPSGANVLTF.

This clonotype was seen at least ten times. This chain uses TRBV7-9 with TRBJ1-1; D is undetermined. Trimming removed 8 bases from V and 0 bases from J, with 10 bases in between. CDR3 size: 13 residues. CDR1 and CDR2 (germline): SEHNR, FQNEAQ (reference sequence). The CDR3 spells CASRYEMNTEAFF. For the CDR3, the DNA is TGTGCCAGCCGTTACGAGATGAACACTGAAGCTTTCTTT.

At least ten counts were recorded for this clonotype. The chain employs TRBV20-1 and TRBJ2-1; 11 bases are a match to TRBD2. Germline values: CDR1 DFQATT, CDR2 SNEGSKA (reference sequence). V lost 3 bases, J lost 9 bases, and 10 bases stayed unmatched. The CDR3 runs to 15 residues. The CDR3 DNA reads TGCAGTGCTAGCCGGGTAGCGGGAGGGGATGCTGAGCAGTTCTTC. This encodes CSASRVAGGDAEQFF.

This clonotype occurred many times. This chain uses TRBV28 with TRBJ1-1, with D unclear. Trimming stripped 1 base from V and 4 bases from J, with 4 bases between. The CDR3 sequence is 12 residues long. CDR1 MDHEN and CDR2 SYDVKM come from the germline V gene. CDR3 bases: TGTGCCAGCAGTTTATCTCCCACTGAAGCTTTCTTT. Amino acid sequence: CASSLSPTEAFF.

This clonotype has at least ten counts. CDR3 residues: CASSDHRLDNTQYF. The CDR3 bases are TGTGCCAGCAGTGATCACCGACTGGATAATACGCAGTATTTT. This sequence joins TRBV2 and TRBJ2-3; D unclear. Per germline, CDR1 SNHLY and CDR2 FYNNEI. The CDR3 sequence is 14 residues long. Trimming stripped 3 bases from V and 7 bases from J, with 14 bases between.

In this sample, this clonotype turned up many times. A read error may account for a junction end that differs from germline. The chain joins TRBV3-1 to TRBJ2-1; 9 nucleotides align to TRBD1. The CDR3 runs to 11 residues. Germline CDR1 is LGHDT and CDR2 is YNNKEL (reference sequence). CDR3 sequence: CASRGNRGQLF. Here the CDR3 DNA reads TGTGCCAGCAGAGGGAACAGGGGGCAGCTCTTC.